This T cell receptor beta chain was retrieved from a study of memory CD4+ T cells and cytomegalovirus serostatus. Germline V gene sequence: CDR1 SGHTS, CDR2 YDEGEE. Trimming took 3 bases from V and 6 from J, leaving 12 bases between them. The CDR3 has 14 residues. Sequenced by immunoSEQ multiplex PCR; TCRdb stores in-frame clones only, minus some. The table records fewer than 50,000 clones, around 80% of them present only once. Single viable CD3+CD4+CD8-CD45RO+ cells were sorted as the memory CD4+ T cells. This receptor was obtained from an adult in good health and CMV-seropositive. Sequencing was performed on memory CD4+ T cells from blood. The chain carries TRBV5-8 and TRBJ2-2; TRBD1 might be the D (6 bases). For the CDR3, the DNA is TGTGCCAGCAGCTCAGGGGTATTCGCCGGGGAGCTGTTTTTT. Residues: CASSSGVFAGELFF.